The 21 T cell receptor beta chains reported below all come from one sample, sequenced in a study of blood T cell repertoires in COVID-19. Measured with immunoSEQ multiplex PCR; TCRdb has only the in-frame clones, and not every one. The sample holds some 180,000 clones, 84% seen once. The source material was peripheral blood. These receptors came from an elderly woman with COVID-19, enrolled during active disease.

This chain joins TRBV28 and TRBJ1-1; D is uncertain. This CDR3 comprises 11 residues. CDR1 MDHEN and CDR2 SYDVKM come from the germline V gene. V was trimmed by 7 bases and J by 6 bases, leaving 9 bases between them. CDR3 DNA: TGTGCCAGCACCGGAGTCGCTGAAGCTTTCTTT. Protein sequence: CASTGVAEAFF. Combining the CDR3 with reference TRBV28 and TRBJ1-1 gives the whole variable domain DVKVTQSSRYLVKRTGEKVFLECVQDMDHENMFWYRQDPGLGLRLIYFSYDVKMKEKGDIPEGYSVSREKKERFSLILESASTNQTSMYLCASTGVAEAFFGQGTRLTVV.

The chain carries TRBV7-2 and TRBJ2-2; 10 bases fit TRBD2. CDR3 size: 17 residues. V lost 2 bases to trimming and J lost 5 bases; unmatched junction nucleotides: 8. Germline loops: CDR1 SGHTA, CDR2 FQGNSA. The CDR3 spells CASSLLPGLAQTGELFF. DNA for the CDR3: TGTGCCAGCAGCTTATTGCCGGGACTAGCGCAGACCGGGGAGCTGTTTTTT. Full variable domain (missing parts from reference TRBV7-2 and TRBJ2-2): GAGVSQSPSNKVTEKGKDVELRCDPISGHTALYWYRQSLGQGLEFLIYFQGNSAPDKSGLPSDRFSAERTGGSVSTLTIQRTQQEDSAVYLCASSLLPGLAQTGELFFGEGSRLTVL.

This clone was counted a few times. The rearrangement joins TRBV7-9 to TRBJ1-2; D is undetermined. This CDR3 has 14 amino acids. The V end was cut by 5 bases, the J end by 6 bases, with 16 bases between. Germline CDR1 and CDR2: SEHNR and FQNEAQ (reference sequence). The CDR3 sequence: CASSPRLNTDGYTF. The CDR3 nucleotides read TGTGCCAGCAGCCCGCGACTAAACACAGATGGCTACACCTTC.

V gene TRBV7-9 combines with J gene TRBJ1-1, with D hard to call. V was clipped by 1 base and J by 0 bases, with 6 bases between them. The CDR3 runs to 14 residues. Germline V gene data show CDR1 as SEHNR and CDR2 as FQNEAQ (reference sequence). The CDR3: CASSLVALNTEAFF. DNA for the CDR3: TGTGCCAGCAGCTTAGTTGCGCTGAACACTGAAGCTTTCTTT.

This clone was seen a few times. The V gene is TRBV9, the J gene TRBJ2-7; 7 bases are shared with TRBD2. The CDR3 has 14 residues. J lost 2 bases, V lost 4 bases, and 6 bases had no gene match. From germline, CDR1 is SGDLS and CDR2 YYNGEE. CDR3 sequence (DNA): TGTGCCAGCAGCTTCCTAGCGGACCCCTACGAGCAGTACTTC. It is translated as CASSFLADPYEQYF.

The chain uses TRBV5-4 and TRBJ2-1; TRBD2 matches at 10 bases. Trimming removed 4 bases from V and 3 bases from J; junction bases left unmatched: 4. The CDR3 is made up of 15 amino acids. CDR1 is SGHNT, CDR2 YYREEE, per germline (reference sequence). In DNA form, the CDR3 reads TGTGCCAGCAGCGCCCGGACTAGCGGCTACAATGAGCAGTTCTTC. Translating it yields CASSARTSGYNEQFF.

The rearrangement joins TRBV5-4 to TRBJ1-1; 10 bases fit TRBD1. V was clipped by 5 bases and J by 4 bases; unmatched bases: 5. This CDR3 is built from 14 residues. CDR1 is SGHNT and CDR2 is YYREEE in the germline V gene (reference sequence). CDR3: CASRSGQGGTEAFF. CDR3 nucleotide sequence: TGTGCCAGCAGATCTGGACAGGGGGGCACTGAAGCTTTCTTT.

The chain carries TRBV6-2 or TRBV6-3 and TRBJ1-2, with 10 bases fitting TRBD1. The CDR3 is made up of 16 amino acids. Germline loops: CDR1 MNHEY, CDR2 SVGEGT. V lost 6 bases to trimming and J lost 7 bases; unmatched junction nucleotides: 14. CDR3 region: CASSQPRDRGLSGYTF. CDR3 nucleotides: TGTGCCAGCAGCCAACCCCGGGACAGGGGACTGAGTGGCTACACCTTC.

The chain recombines TRBV19 with TRBJ1-5; tentative D call: TRBD1 (5 bases). Trimming removed 3 bases at V and 2 bases at J, with 11 bases between. Germline V lookup: CDR1 LNHDA, CDR2 SQIVND (reference sequence). This CDR3 has 15 residues. The CDR3 bases are TGTGCCAGTAGTATCGGGGGTTGGGGCAATCAGCCCCAGCATTTT. Translating it yields CASSIGGWGNQPQHF.

V and J are TRBV5-1 and TRBJ1-4; 11 bases match TRBD1. This CDR3 is 14 amino acids long. Germline V lookup: CDR1 SGHRS, CDR2 YFSETQ. Trimming took 2 bases from V and 10 from J; bases not matched to a gene: 4. The CDR3 region is CASSFGQGASKLFF. The CDR3 nucleotides are TGCGCCAGCAGCTTCGGACAGGGGGCGTCAAAACTGTTTTTT. Full variable domain (outside the CDR3, taken from reference TRBV5-1 and TRBJ1-4): KAGVTQTPRYLIKTRGQQVTLSCSPISGHRSVSWYQQTPGQGLQFLFEYFSETQRNKGNFPGRFSGRQFSNSRSEMNVSTLELGDSALYLCASSFGQGASKLFFGSGTQLSVL.

The chain couples TRBV5-1 to TRBJ1-5, with 7 bases that match TRBD1. The junction had 6 bases not matched to a gene; V was cut back by 5 bases and J by 7 bases. Looked up from germline, CDR1 is SGHRS and CDR2 is YFSETQ. This CDR3 region has 13 residues. Here the CDR3 reads CASSPQGFQPQHF. The CDR3 nucleotides are TGCGCCAGCAGTCCACAGGGGTTCCAGCCCCAGCATTTT.

The table lists this clone with a few counts. V gene TRBV10-3 combines with J gene TRBJ1-2; D is ambiguous. V was pared by 1 base and J by 2 bases, with 5 bases between. This CDR3 is built from 13 residues. Looked up from germline, CDR1 is ENHRY and CDR2 is SYGVKD. CDR3 residues: CAISEYSNYGYTF. The CDR3 DNA reads as TGTGCCATCAGTGAGTACAGCAACTATGGCTACACCTTC.

The V and J genes are TRBV27 and TRBJ2-2, with D maybe TRBD1 (5 bases). Looked up from germline, CDR1 is MNHEY and CDR2 is SMNVEV (reference sequence). Between the trimmed V and J ends, which lost 2 bases and 4 bases, there was a span of 11 bases. The CDR3 has 15 amino acids. The CDR3 coding sequence is TGTGCCAGCAGTTTAGCCCCAGGGCCCACCGGGGAGCTGTTTTTT. Encoded protein: CASSLAPGPTGELFF.

In nucleotides, the CDR3 is TGTGCCAGCAGCCAAGCCGGGGTTCGAAATACCGAGCAGTACTTC. This encodes CASSQAGVRNTEQYF. The genes are TRBV3-1 (or the pseudogene TRBV3-2) and TRBJ2-7; TRBD2 is a possible D gene (5 bases). Between the trimmed V and J ends, which lost 1 base and 6 bases, there was a span of 16 bases. Per the germline V gene, CDR1 is LGHDT and CDR2 is YNNKEL (reference sequence). The CDR3 runs 15 residues.

This chain links TRBV3-1 (or the pseudogene TRBV3-2) with TRBJ2-3, with 7 bases aligning to TRBD2. Germline CDR1 and CDR2: LGHDT and YNNKEL (reference sequence). This CDR3 is built from 18 residues. With 0 bases clipped from V and 1 base from J, the junction kept 10 bases outside the gene matches. The CDR3 DNA follows: TGTGCCAGCAGCCAAGATCTACTGGTGCGGGAGCGCACAGATACGCAGTATTTT. Translating it yields CASSQDLLVRERTDTQYF.

The V gene is TRBV18, the J gene TRBJ1-1; D call uncertain. Trimming removed 2 bases from V and 0 bases from J, with 16 bases in between. Germline CDR1 and CDR2: KGHSH and LQKENI. The CDR3 runs 17 residues. The CDR3 spells CASSPNPQSPMNTEAFF. The DNA of the CDR3 is TGTGCCAGCTCACCAAATCCGCAGTCCCCCATGAACACTGAAGCTTTCTTT.

As DNA, the CDR3 is TGTGCCAGCCGACAGGGGGTTAACACCGGGGAGCTGTTTTTT. It translates to CASRQGVNTGELFF. The rearrangement joins TRBV6-5 to TRBJ2-2; the match to TRBD1 covers 9 bases. The length of the CDR3 is 14 residues. Germline CDR1 and CDR2: MNHEY and SVGAGI. With 8 bases clipped from V and 2 bases from J, the junction kept 3 bases outside the gene matches.

V gene TRBV2 combines with J gene TRBJ2-4; D unresolved. The CDR3 is 17 amino acids. CDR1 and CDR2 (germline): SNHLY, FYNNEI. V gave up 6 bases and J gave up 1 base, with 19 bases separating them. Here the CDR3 reads CASSEKYPGWAKNIQYF. CDR3 nucleotide sequence: TGTGCCAGCAGCGAAAAATATCCAGGTTGGGCCAAAAACATTCAGTACTTC.

This clone has just a few counts. The V gene is TRBV4-1, the J gene TRBJ1-1; 10 positions agree with TRBD1. This CDR3 is built from 15 residues. Looked up from germline, CDR1 is MGHRA and CDR2 is YSYEKL. The trim removed 1 base at V and 4 bases at J, leaving 3 bases unmatched. CDR3 amino acids: CASSQAGQGSTEAFF. The CDR3 DNA reads as TGCGCCAGCAGCCAAGCGGGACAGGGGAGCACTGAAGCTTTCTTT.

The V call is TRBV6-2 or TRBV6-3, the J call TRBJ2-3, with 11 bases matching TRBD2. The CDR3 length is 15 residues. CDR1 is MNHEY and CDR2 is SVGEGT in the germline V gene. The V and J ends lost 6 bases and 3 bases, in that order; junction bases with no gene match: 5. The chain's CDR3 is CASSLSGGATDTQYF. DNA for the CDR3: TGTGCCAGCAGCCTTAGCGGGGGGGCAACAGATACGCAGTATTTT.

In nucleotides, the CDR3 is TGTGCCAGCAGTTTCAGGGCCAGGAACTATGGCTACACCTTC. Its translation is CASSFRARNYGYTF. The gene calls are TRBV27 and TRBJ1-2; D might be TRBD1 (5 bases). CDR1 is MNHEY, CDR2 SMNVEV, per germline (reference sequence). The CDR3 loop spans 14 amino acids. V lost 3 bases, J lost 2 bases, and 10 bases lay in between.